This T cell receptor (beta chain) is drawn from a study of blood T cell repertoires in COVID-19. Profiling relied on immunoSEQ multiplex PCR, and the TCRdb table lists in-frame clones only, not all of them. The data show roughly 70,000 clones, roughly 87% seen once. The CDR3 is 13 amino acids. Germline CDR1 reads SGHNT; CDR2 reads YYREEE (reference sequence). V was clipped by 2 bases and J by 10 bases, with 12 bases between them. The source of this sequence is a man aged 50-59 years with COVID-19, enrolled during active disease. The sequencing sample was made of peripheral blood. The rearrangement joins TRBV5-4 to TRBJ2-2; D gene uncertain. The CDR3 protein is CASSFSADSELFF. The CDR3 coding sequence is TGTGCCAGCAGCTTTTCAGCTGACTCGGAGCTGTTTTTT.